Reported below is one TCR beta chain. Its binding antigen is unknown. One base away there is no much larger clone; base qualities are not given. There are 13 amino acids in the CDR3, from cysteine to phenylalanine inclusive. Only the CDR3 part of the read is kept: 39 bases, read in frame from the first base. V loses 7 bases, J loses 3 bases, and the germline ends lie 12 bases apart. CDR1 and CDR2 are drawn from the germline V gene: SGHTA, FQGNSA. The data belong to a study of CD8 T cells in Susac syndrome (dated by TCRdb to between 2019 and 2020). For the wider study: Whether CD8+ T cell activation and differentiation in Susac syndrome was antigen driven was tested using repertoire sequencing.

Summary of the overall study and its limitations: The number of individuals in the TCR sequencing and HLA analysis was recognized as being relatively small.

RNA was extracted using the RNeasy kit, and roughly 0.5 to 1 microgram was reverse transcribed with random hexamers. TCR beta CDR3 regions were amplified with the immunoSEQ multiplex PCR assay covering 54 Vbeta and 13 Jbeta segments. To correct PCR amplification bias, a synthetic template baseline was used for both primer optimization and computational correction. Concerning the study's data processing: Reads were annotated to V, D and J genes per IMGT and analyzed with immunoSEQ Analyzer, keeping only productive sequences. Clonality was calculated as one minus the Shannon entropy normalized by log2 of the number of productive unique sequences. For each patient and control, public and private clones were evaluated among the 100 most prevalent clones. Susac-specific clones were defined as absent from healthy and MS cohorts, about 1,000 published viral clones and other ImmuneACCESS disease sequences. In TCRdb, the public reads were trimmed at Q25 with fastp and aligned with MiXCR, with productive beta chains retained. Duplicate CDR3 protein sequences are folded into a single record with the most common DNA and genes. Clone size and V and J calls follow TCRdb, not the original study. This sample gives some 120,000 distinct CDR3 sequences in total; about nine tenths of them show up just once. The ten largest clonotypes hold 0.11% to 0.15% of the sample.

High-throughput TCR beta sequencing profiled peripheral blood CD8+ and CD4+ T cells from healthy donors, Susac syndrome patients and multiple sclerosis patients. The healthy donors served as controls matched for age and sex. CD8+ TEMRA cells were enriched by FACS, while bulk CD8+ and CD4+ T cells were purified by magnetic negative isolation. Blood was collected in EDTA tubes and processed within 24 hours, with PBMCs isolated through density gradient centrifugation. PBMCs intended for TCR sequencing were cryopreserved in liquid nitrogen and thawed later in a water bath at 37 degrees C. The sorted or isolated CD4+, CD8+ and CD8+ TEMRA cells had a purity of 90% or higher.

Recombination joined TRBV7-2 with TRBJ1-1; confidence is insufficient to name the D gene. This TCR was sampled from a human donor in good health. Source material: CD4+ T cells from PBMCs. The CDR3 reads as follows: CASTPGMYTEAFF. The DNA sequence reads TGTGCCAGCACCCCGGGGATGTACACTGAAGCTTTCTTT.